The clone carrying this T cell receptor (beta chain) is labeled medium-sized (0.01 to 0.1%). This entry comes from a study of immune characterization of retroperitoneal liposarcoma. CDR1 is MNHNS and CDR2 is SASEGT in the germline V gene. Trimming removed 3 bases at V and 5 bases at J, with 7 bases between. The CDR3 loop spans 13 amino acids. TCRdb re-called the PCR reads with MiXCR, one entry per CDR3 protein. The sample yields roughly 3,000 distinct CDR3 sequences, about 47% seen once. Specimen: tumor tissue. This sequence was found in a male donor with retroperitoneal liposarcoma. This rearrangement joins TRBV6-1 to TRBJ2-2, with a tentative D call TRBD2 (5 bases). CDR3 in DNA: TGTGCCAGCAGTGACGAGGGTACCGGGGAGCTGTTTTTT. Translated, it gives CASSDEGTGELFF.